This T cell receptor beta chain was obtained from a study of prognosis after radiotherapy for stage I lung cancer. The CDR3 is 15 amino acids. CDR1 and CDR2 from the germline V gene are KGHSH and LQKENI. V dropped 2 bases and J dropped 2 bases, with 11 bases sitting between them. Two-round multiplex PCR amplified TCR beta CDR3 from genomic DNA. First-round PCR used primers specific to each TRBV and TRBJ gene. TCRdb fed the multiplex PCR reads into MiXCR, producing one record per CDR3 protein. The sample yields 11,000 or so distinct CDR3 sequences, roughly 32% seen once. This clonotype was recorded many times.

The genes are TRBV18 and TRBJ2-3; a weak D match, TRBD1 (5 bases). Source: PBMCs, taken before or after stereotactic body radiation therapy (not recorded which). This sequence originates from a donor over 45 with non-small cell lung cancer. This CDR3 reads CASSPIKGVTDTQYF. The CDR3 region has the DNA TGTGCCAGCTCACCAATTAAAGGGGTCACAGATACGCAGTATTTT.